One sample yielded the 22 T cell receptor beta chains listed below, sequenced in a study of OX40 agonist ivuxolimab in advanced cancers. TCRdb's copy holds only in-frame clones and misses some; the assay was immunoSEQ multiplex PCR. The sample has around 80,000 clones, around nine tenths seen once. Material: CD4+ or CD8+ T cells sorted from blood, obtained in a trial of the OX40 agonist ivuxolimab. Source of these receptors: an adult with an advanced solid tumor such as melanoma, head and neck, liver or kidney cancer.

This chain uses TRBV7-6 with TRBJ2-3; D gene unclear. The CDR3 is 13 residues long. Trimming stripped 4 bases from V and 5 bases from J, with 10 bases between. Germline loops: CDR1 SGHVS, CDR2 FNYEAQ. This CDR3 is CASSSQPKDTQYF. CDR3 DNA sequence: TGTGCCAGCAGCTCCCAGCCCAAAGATACGCAGTATTTT.

This chain uses TRBV6-4 with TRBJ1-1; D remains unclear. CDR1 is MRHNA and CDR2 is SNTAGT in the germline V gene. This CDR3 contains 16 residues. V was pared by 0 bases and J by 1 base, with 12 bases between. The CDR3 loop is CASSDSARSKNTEAFF. As DNA, the CDR3 is TGTGCCAGCAGTGACTCGGCCCGCTCCAAGAACACTGAAGCTTTCTTT.

The chain employs TRBV30 and TRBJ1-1; D remains ambiguous. This CDR3 is 11 amino acids long. Germline values: CDR1 GTSNPN, CDR2 SVGIG (reference sequence). The germline V and J ends were trimmed by 2 bases and 9 bases, with 10 bases remaining between them. The CDR3 DNA reads TGTGCCTGGAGTCCCCTAAACCAAGCTTTCTTT. Amino acid sequence: CAWSPLNQAFF.

The CDR3 DNA reads as TGTGCCAGCAGTGGGGGGACAGGTGGTAATTCACCCCTCCACTTT. This gives the protein CASSGGTGGNSPLHF. This chain links TRBV25-1 with TRBJ1-6; 8 bases match TRBD1. The CDR3 consists of 15 residues. Germline CDR1 is MGHDK and CDR2 is SYGVNS. J was trimmed by 6 bases and V by 4 bases; bases with no gene match: 5. The complete variable domain, with remaining parts taken from reference TRBV25-1 and TRBJ1-6, reads EADIYQTPRYLVIGTGKKITLECSQTMGHDKMYWYQQDPGMELHLIHYSYGVNSTEKGDLSSESTVSRIRTEHFPLTLESARPSHTSQYLCASSGGTGGNSPLHFGNGTRLTVT.

This chain connects TRBV28 to TRBJ2-2; a weak D match, TRBD1 (6 bases). The V and J ends lost 4 bases and 4 bases respectively, with 16 bases between them. The CDR3 is 16 residues long. Germline CDR1 MDHEN, CDR2 SYDVKM. CDR3 coding DNA: TGTGCCAGCAGTTCCTTCTGGGGGCAGGGCACCGGGGAGCTGTTTTTT. Amino acid sequence: CASSSFWGQGTGELFF.

The chain employs TRBV27 and TRBJ1-5; no reliable D call. This CDR3 has 14 amino acids. Trimming pared 4 bases from V and 4 bases from J, leaving 11 bases between. Germline CDR1 MNHEY, CDR2 SMNVEV (reference sequence). The DNA of the CDR3 is TGTGCCAGCAGTTCCGGCCTACATAATCAGCCCCAGCATTTT. Protein sequence: CASSSGLHNQPQHF.

This chain joins TRBV5-1 and TRBJ2-2; tentatively, D is TRBD1 or TRBD2 (5 bases each). Germline V gives CDR1 SGHRS, CDR2 YFSETQ. V was shortened by 5 bases and J by 7 bases, with 15 bases between the two germline ends. CDR3 length: 14 residues. CDR3 residues: CASSFQGANGELFF. The CDR3 bases are TGCGCCAGCAGTTTTCAGGGAGCTAACGGGGAGCTGTTTTTT. Combining the CDR3 with reference TRBV5-1 and TRBJ2-2 gives the whole variable domain KAGVTQTPRYLIKTRGQQVTLSCSPISGHRSVSWYQQTPGQGLQFLFEYFSETQRNKGNFPGRFSGRQFSNSRSEMNVSTLELGDSALYLCASSFQGANGELFFGEGSRLTVL.

V gene TRBV5-1 combines with J gene TRBJ1-1, with 7 bases lining up with TRBD1. The junction had 9 bases not matched to a gene; V was cut back by 5 bases and J by 2 bases. Germline V gives CDR1 SGHRS, CDR2 YFSETQ. The CDR3 is 15 amino acids. The DNA of the CDR3 is TGCGCCAGCAGACAGTCCGGGACAGTCAACACTGAAGCTTTCTTT. Translated, it gives CASRQSGTVNTEAFF.

The J gene is TRBJ2-6, the V gene TRBV7-9; D gene uncertain. Germline assignment: CDR1 SEHNR and CDR2 FQNEAQ (reference sequence). CDR3 length: 11 residues. Here the CDR3 reads CATSGANVLTF. CDR3 DNA sequence: TGTGCGACCTCTGGGGCCAACGTCCTGACTTTC.

This clone was seen a handful of times. The rearrangement links TRBV4-1 to TRBJ1-1; the D is unclear. Trimming shortened V by 3 bases and J by 7 bases, and 15 bases separated the two germline ends. The CDR3 has 14 amino acids. The germline CDR1 and CDR2 sequences are MGHRA and YSYEKL. CDR3 coding DNA: TGCGCCAGCAGCCAGTACAGTCGACCCAGTGAAGCTTTCTTT. It translates to CASSQYSRPSEAFF.

The rearrangement joins TRBV15 to TRBJ1-2; the D gene is possibly TRBD1 (5 bases). V lost 0 bases and J lost 5, with 13 bases in between. The CDR3 runs 15 residues. Germline V CDR1 and CDR2: LNHNV, YYDKDF (reference sequence). DNA of the CDR3: TGTGCCACCAGCAGAGACCTGACAGTAAAATATGGCTACACCTTC. It codes for CATSRDLTVKYGYTF.

V gene TRBV10-3 combines with J gene TRBJ2-7; a possible D gene is TRBD1 (6 bases). This CDR3 region has 13 residues. Trimming removed 6 bases at V and 4 bases at J, with 13 bases between. CDR1 and CDR2 (germline): ENHRY, SYGVKD. CDR3 residues: CAISSRGKYEQYF. In DNA, the CDR3 is TGTGCCATCAGCAGCAGGGGCAAGTACGAGCAGTACTTC.

This sequence joins TRBV5-6 and TRBJ2-1; 10 bases are shared with TRBD2. The CDR3 sequence is 17 residues long. V lost 1 base to trimming and J lost 7 bases; unmatched junction nucleotides: 11. CDR1 and CDR2 (germline): SGHDT, YYEEEE. The CDR3 DNA is TGTGCCAGCAGCTTGCGGACTAGCGGTTTTGGTGGGAATGAGCAGTTCTTC. It codes for CASSLRTSGFGGNEQFF. Together with reference TRBV5-6 and TRBJ2-1, the CDR3 gives the full variable domain: DAGVTQSPTHLIKTRGQQVTLRCSPKSGHDTVSWYQQALGQGPQFIFQYYEEEERQRGNFPDRFSGHQFPNYSSELNVNALLLGDSALYLCASSLRTSGFGGNEQFFGPGTRLTVL.

This sequence joins TRBV19 and TRBJ2-7; TRBD2 matches at 9 bases. Per germline, CDR1 LNHDA and CDR2 SQIVND (reference sequence). The CDR3 totals 16 residues. V shed 5 bases and J 3 bases; nucleotides not matched to a gene: 11. The CDR3 nucleotides are TGTGCCAGTAGTCCCCGAGGTAGCGGGGGCCTCTACGAGCAGTACGTC. Protein: CASSPRGSGGLYEQYV.

The chain joins TRBV6-5 to TRBJ2-1; D is uncertain. V was clipped by 2 bases and J by 3 bases, with 5 bases between them. The CDR3 sequence is 13 residues long. Germline lookup yields CDR1 MNHEY and CDR2 SVGAGI. In DNA, the CDR3 is TGTGCCAGCAGTTACAGGGTCTACAATGAGCAGTTCTTC. Its translation is CASSYRVYNEQFF.

The chain carries TRBV5-1 and TRBJ2-4; D is unresolved. CDR1 SGHRS and CDR2 YFSETQ come from the germline V gene. The CDR3 totals 15 residues. The V gene lost 1 base and the J gene lost 2 bases, with 10 bases spanning the gap. The CDR3 DNA reads as TGCGCCAGCAGCTTGCTCGGTGAGACCAAAAACATTCAGTACTTC. Residues: CASSLLGETKNIQYF.

V gene TRBV28 combines with J gene TRBJ2-7; 7 bases fit TRBD1. From germline, CDR1 is MDHEN and CDR2 SYDVKM. This CDR3 region has 14 residues. J lost 6 bases, V lost 1 base, and 6 bases had no gene match. The CDR3 DNA sequence: TGTGCCAGCAGTTTATATCGACAGGGTGGCGAGCAGTACTTC. Translated, it gives CASSLYRQGGEQYF.

This sequence joins TRBV18 and TRBJ2-1; no firm D call. The CDR3 covers 14 residues. V was pared by 1 base and J by 3 bases, with 7 bases between. Germline CDR1 is KGHSH and CDR2 is LQKENI. As DNA, the CDR3 is TGTGCCAGCTCACCACAACGAAACTACAATGAGCAGTTCTTC. This sequence encodes CASSPQRNYNEQFF.

V and J are TRBV4-3 and TRBJ2-1; D not certain. The CDR3 sequence is 12 residues long. V shed 0 bases and J shed 7 bases, with 4 bases lying between them. Per the germline V gene, CDR1 is LGHNA and CDR2 is YSLEER. CDR3 region: CASSQEGNEQFF. CDR3 coding DNA: TGCGCCAGCAGCCAAGAGGGAAATGAGCAGTTCTTC.

This chain links TRBV20-1 with TRBJ2-5; D remains ambiguous. Trimming pared 5 bases from V and 9 bases from J, leaving 10 bases between. In germline, CDR1 is DFQATT, CDR2 SNEGSKA (reference sequence). The CDR3 spans 10 residues. The CDR3 sequence is CSADWVAQYF. CDR3 coding DNA: TGCAGTGCTGACTGGGTTGCCCAGTACTTC.

This clone has more than one count but fewer than ten. Other DNA sequences in this specimen translate into the identical CDR3. The chain couples TRBV2 to TRBJ1-2; D not resolved. Trimming stripped 1 base from V and 2 bases from J, with 5 bases between. Germline V CDR1 and CDR2: SNHLY, FYNNEI. This CDR3 is built from 13 residues. The CDR3 protein is CASSEGRNYGYTF. The CDR3 nucleotides are TGTGCCAGCAGTGAAGGGAGGAACTATGGCTACACCTTC.

V usage is TRBV6-1 and J usage is TRBJ1-4; the D is unclear. This CDR3 has 19 amino acids. Germline assignment: CDR1 MNHNS and CDR2 SASEGT. Trimming removed 1 base at V and 3 bases at J, with 21 bases between. The CDR3, as DNA: TGTGCCAGCAGTGAAGGGTTACTGAGTCGCACGCGCCCTAATGAAAAACTGTTTTTT. Its protein product is CASSEGLLSRTRPNEKLFF.